The 19 T cell receptor beta chains in this list originate from one sample, sequenced in a study of CD8+ T cells in alopecia areata. Extracted RNA was reverse transcribed, and the resulting cDNA served as sequencing template. Some clones are missing from TCRdb's copy, which holds only in-frame ones; the method was immunoSEQ multiplex PCR. This table holds roughly 170,000 clones, 58% found once. Treatment described: oral pan-JAK inhibitor, 5-10 mg twice daily. Source: CD8+ T cells sorted from blood, taken at week 24, from a patient treated with tofacitinib. These receptors came from a human donor with alopecia areata.

V usage is TRBV9 and J usage is TRBJ2-2, with TRBD2 matching over 9 bases. Germline CDR1 is SGDLS and CDR2 is YYNGEE. CDR3 length: 13 amino acids. V trimming: 0 bases; J trimming: 10 bases; junction bases outside the gene matches: 1. CDR3 amino acids: CASSVGLAVELFF. Here the CDR3 DNA reads TGTGCCAGCAGCGTAGGACTAGCGGTGGAGCTGTTTTTT.

The genes are TRBV5-6 and TRBJ1-5; 9 bases map to TRBD1. The CDR3 length is 14 residues. Germline lookup yields CDR1 SGHDT and CDR2 YYEEEE. After removal of 0 bases from V and 5 bases from J, the junction contained 0 bases not matched to a gene. CDR3 sequence: CASSLGQGDQPQHF. In DNA form, the CDR3 reads TGTGCCAGCAGCTTGGGACAGGGGGATCAGCCCCAGCATTTT.

The CDR3 DNA follows: TGTGCCAGCAGCTTATCGTTAGGATACACCGGGGAGCTGTTTTTT. This translates into CASSLSLGYTGELFF. The chain uses TRBV7-9 and TRBJ2-2; no clear D. From germline, CDR1 is SEHNR and CDR2 FQNEAQ (reference sequence). Trimming cost V 2 bases and J 3 bases, with 10 bases left between them. The CDR3 length is 15 residues.

This clone was counted between two and nine times. The chain links TRBV19 to TRBJ1-4; D call uncertain. The CDR3 is 16 amino acids. V lost 1 base and J 0 bases, leaving 9 bases between the germline ends. Germline loops: CDR1 LNHDA, CDR2 SQIVND (reference sequence). DNA for the CDR3: TGTGCCAGTAGTATAGTTGGACGATCAACTAATGAAAAACTGTTTTTT. Translation: CASSIVGRSTNEKLFF.

J is TRBJ2-7 and V is TRBV29-1; 7 positions agree with TRBD1. The germline gives CDR1 SQVTM, CDR2 ANQGSEA. This CDR3 contains 12 residues. Trimming removed 6 bases from V and 4 bases from J; junction bases left unmatched: 6. The CDR3, as DNA: TGCAGCGTAGGACAGGTCGGATACGAGCAGTACTTC. Amino acids: CSVGQVGYEQYF.

The chain couples TRBV6-1 to TRBJ1-1; D is uncertain. The CDR3 extends over 15 amino acids. V was trimmed by 1 base and J by 6 bases, leaving 15 bases between them. Germline V gene sequence: CDR1 MNHNS, CDR2 SASEGT. Here the CDR3 reads CASSEEEGASAEAFF. CDR3 nucleotides: TGTGCCAGCAGTGAAGAGGAAGGAGCCAGCGCTGAAGCTTTCTTT.

CDR3 amino acids: CASSQGRFNTEAFF. CDR3 nucleotides: TGCGCCAGCAGCCAAGGCAGATTCAACACTGAAGCTTTCTTT. The chain recombines TRBV4-1 with TRBJ1-1; D remains ambiguous. V lost 1 base and J 2 bases, leaving 8 bases between the germline ends. This CDR3 has 14 residues. Germline CDR1 and CDR2: MGHRA and YSYEKL.

J is TRBJ1-5 and V is TRBV2; 8 positions match TRBD1. V lost 5 bases, J lost 2 bases, and 5 bases stayed unmatched. There are 15 residues in the CDR3. CDR1 and CDR2 (germline): SNHLY, FYNNEI. As DNA, the CDR3 is TGTGCCAGCAGTCGACAGGGGCGAGGCAATCAGCCCCAGCATTTT. Translation gives CASSRQGRGNQPQHF.

This clone turned up a few times. The rearrangement uses TRBV2 and TRBJ2-5, with unresolved D. The germline V and J ends were trimmed by 0 bases and 1 base, with 9 bases remaining between them. Per the germline V gene, CDR1 is SNHLY and CDR2 is FYNNEI. The length of the CDR3 is 15 residues. In DNA, the CDR3 is TGTGCCAGCAGTGAAGCGGTAGTCTTCCAAGAGACCCAGTACTTC. It specifies CASSEAVVFQETQYF.

This chain connects TRBV5-1 to TRBJ1-2; possibly TRBD1 for D (5 bases). The CDR3 spans 15 residues. Germline values: CDR1 SGHRS, CDR2 YFSETQ. V lost 1 base, J lost 4 bases, and 14 bases lay in between. The CDR3 region has the DNA TGCGCCAGCAGCTTGAGACTGGCGGGGCTCTATGGCTACACCTTC. Its protein product is CASSLRLAGLYGYTF.

This clone came up a few times. This chain links TRBV5-1 with TRBJ2-5; TRBD1 agrees at 7 bases. Germline-derived CDR1 and CDR2 are SGHRS and YFSETQ. This CDR3 has 14 amino acids. V shed 5 bases, J shed 2 bases, and the junction held 6 bases outside the gene matches. The CDR3 reads CASRLRQGQETQYF. DNA of the CDR3: TGCGCCAGCAGACTACGACAGGGACAAGAGACCCAGTACTTC.

This chain links TRBV5-6 with TRBJ2-7; a weak D match, TRBD1 (6 bases). V lost 2 bases and J lost 5, with 11 bases in between. This CDR3 spans 13 amino acids. Germline V CDR1 and CDR2: SGHDT, YYEEEE. Here the CDR3 DNA reads TGTGCCAGCAGCTTTGGGGGCAGAAACGAGCAGTACTTC. This codes for CASSFGGRNEQYF.

This chain uses TRBV7-6 with TRBJ2-3; the match to TRBD2 covers 7 bases. The CDR3 is made up of 14 amino acids. Losses at the gene ends were 4 bases for V and 1 base for J; bases not matched to a gene: 2. Germline V gene data show CDR1 as SGHVS and CDR2 as FNYEAQ. CDR3 sequence (DNA): TGTGCCAGCAGCTCTCTAGCGGGCACAGATACGCAGTATTTT. This translates into CASSSLAGTDTQYF.

This clone is a singleton in its sample. The chain is built from TRBV2 and TRBJ2-7; the D is unclear. The CDR3 has 13 residues. The germline V and J ends were trimmed by 3 bases and 0 bases, with 6 bases remaining between them. From germline, CDR1 is SNHLY and CDR2 FYNNEI. The CDR3, as DNA: TGTGCCAGCAGTGACCAGAGCTCCTACGAGCAGTACTTC. This translates into CASSDQSSYEQYF.

The V and J genes are TRBV30 and TRBJ2-5, with 11 nucleotides matching TRBD1. CDR3 length: 16 residues. Trimming cost V 4 bases and J 2 bases; bases outside gene matches: 9. Germline CDR1 is GTSNPN and CDR2 is SVGIG (reference sequence). The CDR3 sequence: CAWNTGTGGLQETQYF. CDR3 in DNA: TGTGCCTGGAACACGGGGACAGGGGGACTGCAAGAGACCCAGTACTTC.

The genes are TRBV2 and TRBJ1-1, with TRBD1 identical over 7 bases. The germline CDR1 and CDR2 sequences are SNHLY and FYNNEI. Trimming took 4 bases from V and 3 from J; bases not matched to a gene: 2. The CDR3 consists of 13 residues. The CDR3 DNA follows: TGTGCCAGCAGTGCAGGGGGTCACACTGAAGCTTTCTTT. Its translation: CASSAGGHTEAFF.

This chain connects TRBV5-1 to TRBJ2-7; possible D gene TRBD1, 6 bases. Trimming removed 4 bases at V and 3 bases at J, with 17 bases between. The germline V gene encodes CDR1 SGHRS and CDR2 YFSETQ. This CDR3 spans 15 amino acids. The CDR3 DNA sequence: TGCGCCAGCAGCATGGGGGCAGGCATCGTCTACGAGCAGTACTTC. The encoded protein is CASSMGAGIVYEQYF.

The V gene is TRBV2, the J gene TRBJ1-2; D possibly corresponds to TRBD1 (5 bases). The CDR3 totals 16 residues. CDR1 and CDR2 from the germline V gene are SNHLY and FYNNEI. V lost 6 bases and J lost 6, with 23 bases in between. The CDR3 nucleotides read TGTGCCAGCAGCATATCGAAGGGGTTTGGAAAGAATGGCTACACCTTC. This gives the protein CASSISKGFGKNGYTF.

The genes are TRBV2 and TRBJ1-6; TRBD1 is a possible D gene (5 bases). V gave up 2 bases and J gave up 7 bases, with 9 bases separating them. This CDR3 comprises 14 residues. From germline, CDR1 is SNHLY and CDR2 FYNNEI. CDR3 amino acids: CASSESGTNSPLHF. The CDR3 bases are TGTGCCAGCAGTGAATCAGGGACCAATTCACCCCTCCACTTT.